The TCR beta chain under discussion was sequenced for a study of shared clonotypes between healthy human individuals. A remark on this clone: The antigen remains unidentified.

Study findings and constraints: Rarefaction indicated that sorted-subset sequencing remained incomplete although depth was large.

In the naive CD8 group, cells lacked CD45RO and were positively selected for CCR7, so terminally differentiated effector memory CD45RA+ cells were left out. Using immunoSEQ multiplex PCR, the repertoire was profiled, and TCRdb retains in-frame clones only, with some absent. The profile shows about 2.2 million clones, 93% of them singletons. This clonotype was obtained from a man between 18 and 35 years old in good health. Some clones in this sample may be carry-over from other donors' samples. The sample consisted of naive CD8+ T cells from PBMCs.

The CDR3 nucleotides read TGTGCCAGCAGCAAAAAAGGAGAGTTAGCCTCCCTCGACGAGCAGTACTTC. Amino acid sequence: CASSKKGELASLDEQYF. The rearrangement uses TRBV21-1 and TRBJ2-7; the listed D gene, TRBD2, was not tested against the DNA. TRBV21-1 is assigned pseudogene status. There are 17 residues in the CDR3.